What follows are 10 T cell receptor beta chains derived from one specimen sequenced in a study of blood T cell repertoires in COVID-19. This table comes from immunoSEQ multiplex PCR, and its TCRdb copy is limited to in-frame clones, with some not included. The sample records 60,000 to 70,000 clones, around 90% being singletons. The sample comprised peripheral blood. The source of these receptors is a woman of 80 years or more with active COVID-19.

The rearrangement joins TRBV7-9 to TRBJ2-5; D is possibly TRBD2 (5 bases). V dropped 3 bases and J dropped 5 bases, with 10 bases sitting between them. The CDR3 length is 13 residues. Germline-derived CDR1 and CDR2 are SEHNR and FQNEAQ (reference sequence). CDR3 sequence reads: CASSFTRLETQYF. DNA of the CDR3: TGTGCCAGCAGCTTCACTAGGCTTGAGACCCAGTACTTC.

This chain joins TRBV9 and TRBJ2-6, with TRBD1 matching 9 bases. V was pared by 0 bases and J by 0 bases, with 4 bases of the junction left unmatched. Germline-derived CDR1 and CDR2 are SGDLS and YYNGEE. There are 18 residues in the CDR3. The CDR3 loop reads CASSVGLDRGSGANVLTF. In nucleotides, the CDR3 is TGTGCCAGCAGCGTAGGTCTGGACAGGGGCTCTGGGGCCAACGTCCTGACTTTC.

The gene calls are TRBV7-6 and TRBJ1-1; D is perhaps TRBD1 (6 bases). The CDR3 is 15 amino acids. Trimming took 1 base from V and 1 from J, leaving 10 bases between them. The V gene's germline CDR1 is SGHVS and CDR2 FNYEAQ. The CDR3: CASSLVPQGNTEAFF. The CDR3, as DNA: TGTGCCAGCAGCTTAGTGCCACAGGGGAACACTGAAGCTTTCTTT.

The chain combines TRBV20-1 with TRBJ2-1, with 9 bases lining up with TRBD2. This CDR3 region has 16 residues. Per the germline V gene, CDR1 is DFQATT and CDR2 is SNEGSKA (reference sequence). Trimming at V came to 3 bases and at J to 0 bases, leaving 6 bases not matched to a gene. The CDR3 region is CSASDILAGSYNEQFF. The CDR3 DNA is TGCAGTGCTAGTGACATACTAGCGGGCTCCTACAATGAGCAGTTCTTC.

The rearrangement links TRBV7-9 to TRBJ1-1, with TRBD1 matching 8 bases. With 1 base clipped from V and 4 bases from J, the junction kept 5 bases outside the gene matches. This CDR3 is built from 15 residues. Germline lookup yields CDR1 SEHNR and CDR2 FQNEAQ (reference sequence). In DNA form, the CDR3 reads TGTGCCAGCAGCTTAGGGACAGGGACGGGCACTGAAGCTTTCTTT. Translated, it gives CASSLGTGTGTEAFF.

The chain couples TRBV28 to TRBJ1-5; D is uncertain. This CDR3 is 15 amino acids long. The V end lost 3 bases, the J end lost 2 bases, and 11 bases lay between the germline ends. Germline V CDR1 and CDR2: MDHEN, SYDVKM. CDR3 bases: TGTGCCAGCAGTTTCTCACGCGAGGGCAATCAGCCCCAGCATTTT. It specifies CASSFSREGNQPQHF.

The chain is built from TRBV9 and TRBJ2-3; the D gene is possibly TRBD1 (5 bases). The CDR3 runs to 16 residues. The V end was cut by 0 bases, the J end by 4 bases, with 15 bases between. Looked up from germline, CDR1 is SGDLS and CDR2 is YYNGEE. In DNA form, the CDR3 reads TGTGCCAGCAGCGTAGCGGGCAGGGATGGGGCAGATACGCAGTATTTT. Translation: CASSVAGRDGADTQYF.

The rearrangement links TRBV7-2 to TRBJ2-3; D unclear. V was trimmed by 3 bases and J by 2 bases, leaving 9 bases between them. The CDR3 covers 14 residues. Germline V lookup: CDR1 SGHTA, CDR2 FQGNSA. CDR3 sequence: CASSFNSFTDTQYF. CDR3 sequence (DNA): TGTGCCAGCAGCTTTAACAGCTTCACAGATACGCAGTATTTT.

The chain couples TRBV6-5 to TRBJ1-3, with a possible D match to TRBD1 (5 bases). Per germline, CDR1 MNHEY and CDR2 SVGAGI. The CDR3 is 13 amino acids. V shed 10 bases and J shed 3 bases, with 13 bases lying between them. Here the CDR3 DNA reads TGTGCCATCCCTCAGGGAAGTGGAAACACCATATATTTT. It is translated as CAIPQGSGNTIYF.

This clone was counted a single time. This chain's CDR3 is CASSYPAGVTDTQYF. For the CDR3, the DNA is TGTGCCAGCAGTTACCCGGCAGGGGTAACAGATACGCAGTATTTT. This chain uses TRBV6-2 or TRBV6-3 with TRBJ2-3, with D perhaps TRBD1 (6 bases). Germline loops: CDR1 MNHEY, CDR2 SVGEGT. With 2 bases removed from V and 3 bases from J, the gap between germline ends came to 12 bases. The CDR3 contains 15 residues.